The T cell receptor (beta chain) described here comes from a study of cytomegalovirus exposure and HLA in healthy donors. About the research overall: A later analysis reported the same platform for the approximately 110 validation repertoires and the roughly 630 first-cohort repertoires.

Overall study findings and caveats: Some public TCRs appeared in many individuals, while most sequences were rare. Per published reports, the classifier diagnosed cytomegalovirus status with high specificity and sensitivity. In vitro work confirmed that a few CMV-associated chains recognize CMV antigens.

Sequencing was performed with immunoSEQ multiplex PCR; in TCRdb, only in-frame clones are kept and a portion is missing. This sample has about 160,000 clones, with under 90% found just once. The CDR3 length is 14 residues. V gave up 5 bases and J gave up 4 bases; unmatched junction bases: 4. Germline V CDR1 and CDR2: MDHEN, SYDVKM. Comment on this clone: No antigen is known for it.

Sequencing input: PBMCs. The rearrangement links TRBV28 to TRBJ2-1; 8 bases are a match to TRBD2. The TCR was taken from a man younger than 35 in good health and CMV-seropositive. As DNA, the CDR3 is TGTGCCAGCAGTCCTAGCGGGTTATACAATGAGCAGTTCTTC. It yields the protein CASSPSGLYNEQFF.